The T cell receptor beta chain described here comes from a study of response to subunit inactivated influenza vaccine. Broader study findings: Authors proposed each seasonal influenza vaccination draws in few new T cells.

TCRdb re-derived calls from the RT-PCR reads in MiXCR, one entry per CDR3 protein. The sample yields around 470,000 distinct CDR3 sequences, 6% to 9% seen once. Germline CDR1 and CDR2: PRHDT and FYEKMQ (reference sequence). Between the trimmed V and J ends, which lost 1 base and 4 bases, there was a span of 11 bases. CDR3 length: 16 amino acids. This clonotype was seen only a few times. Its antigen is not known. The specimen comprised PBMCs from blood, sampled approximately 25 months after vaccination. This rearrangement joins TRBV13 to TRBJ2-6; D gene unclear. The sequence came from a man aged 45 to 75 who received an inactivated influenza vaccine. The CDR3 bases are TGTGCCAGCAGCTTAGTGTTCCCGCGAGGGGCCAACGTCCTGACTTTC. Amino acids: CASSLVFPRGANVLTF.